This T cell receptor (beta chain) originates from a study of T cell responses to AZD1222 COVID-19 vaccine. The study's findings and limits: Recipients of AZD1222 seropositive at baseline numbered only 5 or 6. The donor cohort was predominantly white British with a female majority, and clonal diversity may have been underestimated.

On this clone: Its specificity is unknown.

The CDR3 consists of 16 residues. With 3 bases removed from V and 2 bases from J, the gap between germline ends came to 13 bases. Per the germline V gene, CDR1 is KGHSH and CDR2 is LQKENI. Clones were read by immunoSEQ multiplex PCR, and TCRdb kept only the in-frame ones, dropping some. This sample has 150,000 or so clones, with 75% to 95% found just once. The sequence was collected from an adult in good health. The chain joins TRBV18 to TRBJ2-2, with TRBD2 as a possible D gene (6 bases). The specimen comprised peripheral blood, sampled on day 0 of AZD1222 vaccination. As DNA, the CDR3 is TGTGCCAGCTCACCCAGGAGGGTACCCAACACCGGGGAGCTGTTTTTT. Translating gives CASSPRRVPNTGELFF.